This T cell receptor beta chain was recorded in a study of monozygotic twins with cystic fibrosis. Looking at the study overall: Library input was about 3.3 micrograms of fragmented DNA, with approximately 15 PCR cycles.

On this clone: Its antigen is as yet unknown.

Study-wide results and limits: In this small cohort, shared CDR3 numbers showed no association with age, concordance or disease severity. V usage most resembled the co-twin in 13 of 16 pairs. Nucleotide-identical clonotype sharing was significantly higher within monozygotic CF twin pairs than between unrelated CF individuals.

Libraries were prepared by immunoSEQ multiplex PCR; TCRdb keeps only in-frame clonotypes and omits some of them. The sample holds 20,000 to 25,000 clones, approximately 98% seen once. The sequence came from a girl between 10 and 17 years old with cystic fibrosis. Sequencing input: blood.

DNA for the CDR3: TGTGCCAGTAGTATAACTGGGGGAAGGGTGGAGACTGAAGCTTTCTTT. Its translation: CASSITGGRVETEAFF. The chain uses TRBV19 and TRBJ1-1; D might be TRBD1 (5 bases). V shed 2 bases and J shed 5 bases, with 18 bases lying between them. Germline CDR1 is LNHDA and CDR2 is SQIVND (reference sequence). The CDR3 runs 16 residues.